Below are 6 T cell receptor beta chains sequenced from a single sample in a study of identical twins listed by TCRdb under 2016. Libraries were constructed by 5' RACE. This sample was sequenced with an Illumina HiSeq 2000. Through fastp at Q25 and MiXCR, TCRdb rebuilt clones from the public reads, retaining in-frame beta chains. Merged by CDR3 protein, the rows form single entries marked with the most common genes and DNA. The sample data list approximately 590,000 distinct CDR3 sequences, and 9.6% of these were observed just once. The top ten clonotypes cover under 3% of the sample. These data also featured in a second study, about yellow fever vaccine responses in identical twins.

The specimen was PBMCs. The receptors come from a woman younger than 35 in good health.

The chain carries TRBV20-1 and TRBJ2-3, with no clear D. V was shortened by 5 bases and J by 0 bases, with 15 bases between the two germline ends. There are 15 residues in the CDR3. Germline V gives CDR1 DFQATT, CDR2 SNEGSKA (reference sequence). CDR3 nucleotide sequence: TGCAGTGCTCATTCCCCCAGAACTAGCACAGATACGCAGTATTTT. It encodes CSAHSPRTSTDTQYF.

The V and J genes are TRBV18 and TRBJ2-7; D is perhaps TRBD1 or TRBD2 (5 bases each). This CDR3 has 15 residues. V was clipped by 4 bases and J by 7 bases, with 20 bases between them. Germline loops: CDR1 KGHSH, CDR2 LQKENI. The CDR3 protein is CASSRLPGTPIEQYF. CDR3 sequence (DNA): TGTGCCAGCTCACGGCTGCCGGGGACCCCTATAGAGCAGTACTTC.

This clonotype was observed at least ten times. The J gene is TRBJ2-6, the V gene TRBV11-2; D ambiguous. This CDR3 has 16 residues. Trimming shortened V by 5 bases and J by 3 bases, and 14 bases separated the two germline ends. Germline lookup yields CDR1 SGHAT and CDR2 FQNNGV. CDR3 in amino acids: CASSPRGVSGANVLTF. In DNA, the CDR3 is TGTGCCAGCAGCCCGCGAGGTGTGAGTGGGGCCAACGTCCTGACTTTC.

The chain links TRBV30 to TRBJ2-1; possibly TRBD1 or TRBD2 for D (6 bases each). Deletions cut 4 bases from V and 11 bases from J, with 18 bases between. Germline V lookup: CDR1 GTSNPN, CDR2 SVGIG (reference sequence). CDR3 length: 13 residues. CDR3 in DNA: TGTGCCTGGACAACGACGGGGGCAGGGAAGCAGTTCTTC. Protein: CAWTTTGAGKQFF.

The CDR3: CASSWDSWTSRYNEQFF. In nucleotides, the CDR3 is TGTGCCAGCAGTTGGGACTCCTGGACTAGCAGGTACAATGAGCAGTTCTTC. The gene calls are TRBV12-3 or TRBV12-4 and TRBJ2-1, with TRBD2 identical over 8 bases. The CDR3 is 17 amino acids. The J segment lost 4 bases and the V segment lost 4 bases, leaving 12 bases of the junction unmatched.

For the CDR3, the DNA is TGTGCCATCAGTGGATTGGCTAGCGGGATTACCGGGGAGCTGTTTTTT. Encoded protein: CAISGLASGITGELFF. The chain uses TRBV10-3 and TRBJ2-2; 9 bases agree with TRBD2. Germline V CDR1 and CDR2: ENHRY, SYGVKD. This CDR3 comprises 16 residues. The J segment lost 5 bases and the V segment lost 4 bases, leaving 8 bases of the junction unmatched.